This TCR beta chain was captured in a study of T cell responses to AZD1222 COVID-19 vaccine. Findings and caveats of the study: Two AZD1222 doses significantly raised spike-specific TCR breadth and depth over controls. In a largely white British group with more females than males, clonal diversity was possibly underestimated.

The protocol was immunoSEQ multiplex PCR, while the TCRdb copy is restricted to in-frame clones and leaves out a portion. The sample has over 150,000 clones, 88% seen once. J lost 5 bases, V lost 4 bases, and 9 bases had no gene match. Germline V gene lookup returns CDR1 LGHDT and CDR2 YNNKEL (reference sequence). This CDR3 contains 15 residues. This clone has more than one count but fewer than ten. Antigen: not known. The J gene is TRBJ1-2, the V gene TRBV3-1 (or the pseudogene TRBV3-2), with TRBD1 matching 8 bases. Source: peripheral blood, taken on day 0 of AZD1222 vaccination. This TCR came from an adult in good health. The CDR3 sequence: CASSRGQGASYGYTF. CDR3 in DNA: TGTGCCAGCAGCCGCGGCCAGGGGGCCTCATATGGCTACACCTTC.